Below, one T cell receptor (beta chain) is given with its context. What it binds is not known. The data were obtained in a study of monozygotic twins with inflammatory bowel disease. Blood was drawn once per donor, and each sample measured approximately 2.5 ml. The unique tags termed UMIs, each holding a 6-nucleotide sample barcode, were added by means of template switching. TCRdb re-analyzed the 5' RACE reads; it lists each CDR3 protein once, without DNA. The repertoire table contains around 140,000 distinct CDR3 sequences. The CDR3 covers 12 residues. Study-level results: No repertoire similarity difference was seen between concordant and discordant twins; power was possibly limited.

This clonotype was sampled from a human donor with ulcerative colitis or Crohn's disease, or a healthy co-twin of an affected twin (not recorded which). The chain combines TRBV12-3 or TRBV12-4 with TRBJ2-7; the D call of TRBD1 rests on TCRdb alone, since no DNA is present to check it. Material: blood. The CDR3 protein is CASRLRQGDKYF.